This T cell receptor beta chain was recorded in a study of blood T cell repertoires in COVID-19 (dated by TCRdb to about 2020). Background for the entire study: Samples covering the acute and convalescent phases of COVID-19 were provided by collaborators in the United States, Italy and Spain. Sample metadata almost always included a de-identified subject ID, COVID-19 status, age in years and sex. HLA class I and class II types, where available, came from metadata supplied by the sample provider rather than from assay-based typing. The repertoires were released in a freely available public database intended as a resource for research on the immune response to SARS-CoV-2. Samples came from the ongoing ImmuneRACE study (first 160 participants) plus 1,254 subjects from 6 global collaborators. Deeply sampled blood TCRbeta repertoires from subjects exposed to, actively infected with, or recovered from COVID-19 were included in the dataset. The material from the prospective study consisted of cDNA or gDNA derived from T cells, B-cell-depleted T cells, or PBMCs. Paper-wide results and their limitations: Clinical and demographic metadata were provided uncurated, with the amount varying by source and participant.

As regards this clone: Its cognate antigen has yet to be identified. Nothing much larger sits one base from this clone, and base qualities are not available.

TCRbeta CDR3 regions were amplified from genomic DNA using the immunoSEQ Assay, a bias-controlled multiplex PCR. Per the original workflow: The number of nucleated cells in each sample was estimated from the amplification of reference gene primers within the assay. To quantify the absolute abundance of each unique TCRbeta CDR3 rearrangement, sequence reads were collapsed and filtered. For each sample, productive Simpson clonality was calculated as the square root of Simpson's diversity index over productive rearrangements. TCRdb retrieved this table from immuneACCESS and kept in-frame rearrangements only. Not all clones are present; in checked studies, unresolved V genes account for under half, and no reason is known for the remainder. The V and J calls and clone size were taken over from that table, and D and trimming were inferred from the DNA. The sample yields 150,000 or so clones; roughly 80% were counted once. The leading ten clones occupy roughly 9% of the sample.

Counted from cysteine to phenylalanine, this CDR3 has 13 amino acids. CDR3 DNA only is kept here, 39 bases in frame from base 1. V and J lose 7 bases and 0 bases, and a span of 13 bases separates them. Sequences GTSNPN (CDR1) and SVGIG (CDR2) are obtained from the germline V gene (reference sequence). The collaborating institutions used their own protocols to collect whole blood in K2EDTA tubes. For TCRbeta analysis, collaborators shipped samples in one of three forms: frozen whole blood, isolated PBMCs, or DNA extracted from either of those sample types. This receptor was obtained from a woman aged 50 to 60 with active or convalescent COVID-19. Sequenced: peripheral blood. The V and J segments used are TRBV30 and TRBJ2-7, with TRBD1 tentatively as D gene (5 bases match). The CDR3 sequence is CASGRVGSYEQYF. The nucleotide sequence is TGTGCCTCCGGCAGGGTCGGCTCCTACGAGCAGTACTTC. Supplemented by the reference TRBV30 and TRBJ2-7 proteins around the CDR3, the complete variable domain is SQTIHQWPATLVQPVGSPLSLECTVEGTSNPNLYWYRQAAGRGLQLLFYSVGIGQISSEVPQNLSASRPQDRQFILSSKKLLLSDSGFYLCASGRVGSYEQYFGPGTRLTVT.